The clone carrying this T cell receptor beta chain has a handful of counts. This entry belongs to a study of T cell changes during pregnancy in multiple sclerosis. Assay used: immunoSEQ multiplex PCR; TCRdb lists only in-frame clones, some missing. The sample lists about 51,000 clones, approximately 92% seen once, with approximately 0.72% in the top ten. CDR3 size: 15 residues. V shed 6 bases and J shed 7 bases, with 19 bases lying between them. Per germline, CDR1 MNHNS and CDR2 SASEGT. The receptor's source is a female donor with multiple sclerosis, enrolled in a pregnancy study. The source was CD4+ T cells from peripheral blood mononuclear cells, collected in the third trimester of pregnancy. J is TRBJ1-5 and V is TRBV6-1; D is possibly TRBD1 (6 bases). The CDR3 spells CASSYQGRPGQPQHF. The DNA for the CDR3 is TGTGCCAGCAGCTACCAGGGGCGCCCGGGACAGCCCCAGCATTTT.